This TCR beta chain derives from a study of cytomegalovirus exposure and HLA in healthy donors. This PCR relied on a set of 60 Vbeta primers and 13 Jbeta primers. Generated by immunoSEQ multiplex PCR, the TCRdb table keeps only in-frame clones and is missing some. The data hold more than 95,000 clones, with around 75% observed a single time. This clone was seen a handful of times. The TCR originated in a man aged 60-69 years in good health and CMV-seropositive. Sequencing used PBMCs.

CDR3 coding DNA: TGTGCCAGCAGTTTCAACAGGAGTCCCAACTATGGCTACACCTTC. Translation: CASSFNRSPNYGYTF. This chain connects TRBV6-1 to TRBJ1-2; maybe TRBD1 (5 bases). The V end was cut by 5 bases, the J end by 2 bases, with 15 bases between. The V gene's germline CDR1 is MNHNS and CDR2 SASEGT. The CDR3 is 15 residues long.